Listed here is a single T cell receptor (beta chain). V was trimmed by 6 bases and J by 3 bases, leaving 17 bases between them. Germline CDR1 reads MDHEN; CDR2 reads SYDVKM. This CDR3 spans 15 amino acids. These data belong to a study of blood T cell repertoires in COVID-19. TCRdb's table, derived via immunoSEQ multiplex PCR, lists solely in-frame clones and lacks some. This table has just under 250,000 clones, roughly 89% appearing once. The clonotype comes from a woman in her 30s who had recovered from COVID-19. Sequencing was carried out using PBMCs or T cells enriched from blood (not recorded which). The rearrangement uses TRBV28 and TRBJ1-2; possibly TRBD1 for D (5 bases). CDR3 sequence reads: CASSLQQELDYGYTF. The CDR3 nucleotides read TGTGCCAGCAGCCTTCAACAGGAGCTGGACTATGGCTACACCTTC.